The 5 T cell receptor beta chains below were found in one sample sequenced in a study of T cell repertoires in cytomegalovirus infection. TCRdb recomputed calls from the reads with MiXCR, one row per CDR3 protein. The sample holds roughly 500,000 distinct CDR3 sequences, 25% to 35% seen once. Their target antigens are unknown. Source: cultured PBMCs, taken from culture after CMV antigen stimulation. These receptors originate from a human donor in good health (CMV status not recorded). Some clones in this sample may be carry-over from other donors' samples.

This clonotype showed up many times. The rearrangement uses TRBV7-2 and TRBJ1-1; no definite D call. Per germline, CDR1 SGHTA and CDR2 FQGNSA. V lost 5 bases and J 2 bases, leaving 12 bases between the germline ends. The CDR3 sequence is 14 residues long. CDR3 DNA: TGTGCCAGCAGCCAACGGACGGTTAACACTGAAGCTTTCTTT. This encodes CASSQRTVNTEAFF.

The DNA of the CDR3 is TGTGCCAGCAGCTTAGAGGGGTCTCCGGCGTACGAGCAGTACGTC. Amino acids: CASSLEGSPAYEQYV. This rearrangement joins TRBV7-2 to TRBJ2-7; D might be TRBD1 (5 bases). Germline CDR1 is SGHTA and CDR2 is FQGNSA. V was trimmed by 1 base and J by 4 bases, leaving 14 bases between them. CDR3 size: 15 residues.

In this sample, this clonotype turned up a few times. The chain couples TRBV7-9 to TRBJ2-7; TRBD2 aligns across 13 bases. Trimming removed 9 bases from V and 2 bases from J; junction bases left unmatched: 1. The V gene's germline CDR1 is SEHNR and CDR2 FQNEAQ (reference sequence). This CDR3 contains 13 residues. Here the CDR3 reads CASTSGRAYEQYF. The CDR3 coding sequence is TGTGCCAGTACTAGCGGGAGGGCCTACGAGCAGTACTTC. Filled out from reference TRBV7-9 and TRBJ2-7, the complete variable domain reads DTGVSQNPRHKITKRGQNVTFRCDPISEHNRLYWYRQTLGQGPEFLTYFQNEAQLEKSRLLSDRFSAERPKGSFSTLEIQRTEQGDSAMYLCASTSGRAYEQYFGPGTRLTVT.

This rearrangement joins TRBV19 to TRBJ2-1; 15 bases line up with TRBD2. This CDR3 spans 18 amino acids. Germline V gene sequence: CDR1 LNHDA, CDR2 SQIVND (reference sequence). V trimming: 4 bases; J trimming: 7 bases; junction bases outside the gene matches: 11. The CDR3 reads CASSTIPPGLAGGNEQFF. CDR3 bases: TGTGCCAGTAGTACTATCCCGCCGGGACTAGCGGGAGGAAATGAGCAGTTCTTC. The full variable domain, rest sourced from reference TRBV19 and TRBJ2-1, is DGGITQSPKYLFRKEGQNVTLSCEQNLNHDAMYWYRQDPGQGLRLIYYSQIVNDFQKGDIAEGYSVSREKKESFPLTVTSAQKNPTAFYLCASSTIPPGLAGGNEQFFGPGTRLTVL.

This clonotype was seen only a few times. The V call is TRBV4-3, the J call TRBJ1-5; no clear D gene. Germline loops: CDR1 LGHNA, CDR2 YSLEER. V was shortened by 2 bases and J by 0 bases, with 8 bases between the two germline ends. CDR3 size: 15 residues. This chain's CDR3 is CASSQSEVSNQPQHF. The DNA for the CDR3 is TGCGCCAGCAGCCAATCCGAAGTTAGCAATCAGCCCCAGCATTTT.